One sample yielded the 6 T cell receptor beta chains listed below, sequenced in a study of shared clonotypes between healthy human individuals. Selected positively for CCR7 and CD45RO-negative, naive CD8 cells excluded terminally differentiated effector memory CD45RA+ cells. Assay: immunoSEQ multiplex PCR; the TCRdb copy retains only in-frame clones and omits some. Of roughly 1,800,000 clones listed, approximately 94% are singletons. The specimen was naive CD8+ T cells sorted from blood. These receptors were obtained from a man aged 18 to 29 in good health.

The chain carries TRBV23-1 and TRBJ1-6, with a possible D match to TRBD1 (5 bases). TRBV23-1 is an ORF, with its function uncertain. With 1 base removed from V and 10 bases from J, the gap between germline ends came to 23 bases. The CDR3 runs to 18 residues. The CDR3 sequence: CASSQLDRGRVAASPLHF. DNA for the CDR3: TGCGCCAGCAGTCAATTGGACCGGGGACGTGTGGCTGCATCACCCCTCCACTTT.

The chain uses TRBV5-1 and TRBJ1-1; D not certain. The CDR3 loop spans 15 amino acids. Germline V CDR1 and CDR2: SGHRS, YFSETQ. Trimming left V 0 bases short and J 1 base short, with 10 bases between. CDR3 region: CASSLGAYSNTEAFF. The CDR3 nucleotides are TGCGCCAGCAGCTTGGGCGCTTACTCGAACACTGAAGCTTTCTTT.

This chain uses TRBV6-5 with TRBJ2-5, with 9 nucleotides matching TRBD1. The germline gives CDR1 MNHEY, CDR2 SVGAGI. There are 14 residues in the CDR3. J lost 10 bases, V lost 3 bases, and 9 bases had no gene match. CDR3 sequence (DNA): TGTGCCAGCAGTTATCTCGGGACAGGGATTGGCCAGTACTTC. Translated, it gives CASSYLGTGIGQYF.

The chain is built from TRBV27 and TRBJ2-3, with a tentative D call TRBD2 (6 bases). The CDR3 runs 15 residues. V lost 8 bases and J lost 2, with 17 bases in between. Germline assignment: CDR1 MNHEY and CDR2 SMNVEV (reference sequence). The CDR3 loop is CASHPLGGLTDTQYF. The DNA of the CDR3 is TGTGCCAGCCATCCTCTGGGAGGACTCACAGATACGCAGTATTTT.

The chain combines TRBV11-3 with TRBJ1-1, with D perhaps TRBD1 (5 bases). Germline V gene sequence: CDR1 SGHNT, CDR2 YENEEA. The CDR3 sequence is 16 residues long. The V end lost 2 bases, the J end lost 1 base, and 14 bases lay between the germline ends. CDR3 in amino acids: CASSLRTWRRNTEAFF. DNA for the CDR3: TGTGCCAGCAGCTTAAGGACATGGCGACGGAACACTGAAGCTTTCTTT.

This rearrangement joins TRBV4-1 to TRBJ2-7, with D possibly matching TRBD2 (5 bases). The CDR3 spans 15 residues. Trimming removed 2 bases from V and 4 bases from J, with 15 bases in between. The germline gives CDR1 MGHRA, CDR2 YSYEKL. This CDR3 is CASSQRGSVLYEQYF. CDR3 DNA sequence: TGCGCCAGCAGCCAACGGGGTAGCGTCTTATACGAGCAGTACTTC.